This paragraph covers one T cell receptor (beta chain) sequence. The sample holds many counts of this clonotype. It has no known antigen specificity. The sample holds no much larger clone one base away, and base qualities are not on file. This sample was included in a study of human T cells and chemical hapten exposure (TCRdb year 2021). With regard to the full study: For sensitization, 2% DPC in acetone was applied to an approximately 2 cm by approximately 2 cm area of upper inner arm skin. Under 30 alopecia patients gave blood for TCR sequencing at one to four time points (pre-sensitization, 2, 6 and 24 weeks). Weekly therapeutic DPC doses were additionally applied to the scalp of patients throughout the approximately 24-week study period. Patient blood was sampled pre-sensitization (week 0) and at 2, 6 and about 24 weeks after DPC sensitization. The study tracked peripheral blood TCR repertoire changes in vivo during primary and secondary sensitization to the hapten diphenylcyclopropenone (DPC) in alopecia patients. The mostly female patient cohort included alopecia areata with under or over 50% scalp involvement, alopecia totalis and alopecia universalis. Patch tests used Finn chambers with 0.01% DPC on the upper back, scored after 6 days by International Contact Dermatitis Research Group standards. The libraries were sequenced as a pool, and the TCR yield per sample differed mostly because of small variations in library volumes within the pool.

Germline trimming amounts to 6 bases on V and 3 bases on J, with 4 as the count of junction bases outside the gene matches. Its CDR3 holds 12 amino acids, cysteine through phenylalanine. Only CDR3 DNA remains: 36 bases, in frame from the first base. Looking up the germline V gene yields CDR1 SQVTM and CDR2 ANQGSEA. The time point label, read with the paper, signifies: patch test 2, 6 weeks after DPC sensitization. The treatment or condition label, read with the paper, signifies: therapeutic diphenylcyclopropenone sensitization with weekly scalp DPC. Blood at each patch-test visit was drawn before the patch test was applied. To be eligible, patients had to be aged 18 to 70, diagnosed with alopecia and judged suitable for DPC therapy, while pregnant patients were excluded. Total RNA was isolated from unfractionated whole blood collected in Tempus Blood RNA tubes. Library method: RACE. Instrument used: NextSeq 500. During library preparation, unique molecular identifiers were attached to individual cDNA molecules so that TCRs could be counted quantitatively and reproducibly. From each blood RNA sample, both TCR alpha and TCR beta chains were sequenced. The paper's processing steps were these. Samples had a median of roughly 99,000 TCRs, with a range from about 20,000 to 690,600. The Decombinator software suite was used to annotate V, J and CDR3 in the TCR reads. For the PS versus PT1 abundance plots, all samples were subsampled to the same number of TCRs (28,000). TCRs were defined as expanded if absent before sensitization and observed at least eight times at the 2-week time point. The public reads were run again by TCRdb, first through fastp at Q25 and then through MiXCR, and only productive beta chains were kept. Every distinct CDR3 protein forms one entry, paired with its most common genes and DNA. For this entry, the V and J calls and clone size follow TCRdb and not the study's own pipeline. This sample has about 350,000 distinct CDR3 sequences in its table, and nearly 6.5% of those were observed once. The ten largest clonotypes hold about 6% of the sample.

The paper's findings and limits, for the study overall: Significantly more large CDR3 similarity clusters were formed by expanded TCRs than by pre-sensitization or healthy control sets, consistent with antigen-driven responses. The number of PT1 expanded TCRs positively correlated with patch test score, significant at thresholds 8, 16 and 32 but not 4. Repeated subsampling changed both the strength of the expansion versus patch-test correlation and the threshold at which that correlation became significant. All patients had alopecia, a presumed autoimmune disease, so their immune response might differ from that of healthy individuals. DPC sensitization did not change how many TCRs were above 1 in 1000 frequency, and no evidence was found of alterations in global repertoire structure.

Sequences were derived from whole blood, sampled in connection with sensitization to the hapten diphenylcyclopropenone (DPC). The sequence is built from TRBV29-1 and TRBJ1-2; 7 middle bases align to TRBD1. The clonotype comes from a woman between 18 and 29 years old with alopecia areata. Some clones in this sample may be carry-over from other donors' samples. The CDR3 loop reads CSVATGDYGYTF. The DNA sequence is as follows: TGCAGCGTGGCCACAGGGGACTATGGCTACACCTTC.